The clone carrying this T cell receptor beta chain has more than one count but fewer than ten. Antigen unknown. Trimming cost V 4 bases and J 6 bases, with 7 bases left between them. Germline CDR1 and CDR2: LGHNA and YNFKEQ. This CDR3 is built from 11 residues. These data come from a study of CD8 T cell repertoires and HIV-1 epitope variants. Study-level background: Controls were a CMV, EBV and flu pool, Ebola AY9, and no peptide. The baseline condition was 1M T cells left uncultured. Epitopes were three Gag families plus Nef HW9 and YT9.

Study results and caveats: Most of the nine antigen-specific clonotypes appeared cross-reactive to autologous or escape variants.

Using immunoSEQ multiplex PCR, the repertoire was profiled, and TCRdb retains in-frame clones only, with some absent. The sample has more than 4,000 clones; approximately 71% are singletons. The TCR comes from a male donor with HIV. The source material was cultured CD8+ T cells derived from PBMCs. The chain recombines TRBV4-2 with TRBJ2-7; the D call may be TRBD1 or TRBD2 (5 bases each). The CDR3 region is CASSRGGEQYF. In DNA, the CDR3 is TGTGCCAGCAGCCGTGGGGGCGAGCAGTACTTC.